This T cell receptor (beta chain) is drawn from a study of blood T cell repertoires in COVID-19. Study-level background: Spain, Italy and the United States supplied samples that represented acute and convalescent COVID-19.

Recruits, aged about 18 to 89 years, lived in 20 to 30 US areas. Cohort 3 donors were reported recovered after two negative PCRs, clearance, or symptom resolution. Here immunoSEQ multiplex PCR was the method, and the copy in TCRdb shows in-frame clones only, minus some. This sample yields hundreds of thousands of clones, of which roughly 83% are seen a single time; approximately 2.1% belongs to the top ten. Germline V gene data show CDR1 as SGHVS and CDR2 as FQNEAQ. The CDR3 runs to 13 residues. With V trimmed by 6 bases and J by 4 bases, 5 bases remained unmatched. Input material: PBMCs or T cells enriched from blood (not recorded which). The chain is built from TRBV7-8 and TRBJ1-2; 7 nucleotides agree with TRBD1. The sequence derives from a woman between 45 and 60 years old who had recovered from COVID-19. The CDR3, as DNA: TGTGCCAGCAGACTAGGGGGCGGCTATGGCTACACCTTC. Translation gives CASRLGGGYGYTF.